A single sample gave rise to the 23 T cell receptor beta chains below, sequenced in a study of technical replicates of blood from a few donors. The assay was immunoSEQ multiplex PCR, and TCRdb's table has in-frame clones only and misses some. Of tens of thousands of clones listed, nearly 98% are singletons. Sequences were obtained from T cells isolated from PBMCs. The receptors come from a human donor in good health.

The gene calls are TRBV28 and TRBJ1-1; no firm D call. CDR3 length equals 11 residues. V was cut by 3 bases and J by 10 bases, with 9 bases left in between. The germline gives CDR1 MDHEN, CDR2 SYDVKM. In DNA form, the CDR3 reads TGTGCCAGCAGTTTGGGTCCGGGAGCTTTCTTT. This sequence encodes CASSLGPGAFF.

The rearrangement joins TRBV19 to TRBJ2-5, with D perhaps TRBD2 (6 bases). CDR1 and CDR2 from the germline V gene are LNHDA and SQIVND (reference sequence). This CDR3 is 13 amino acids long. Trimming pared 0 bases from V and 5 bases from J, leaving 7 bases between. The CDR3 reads CASSIEEGETQYF. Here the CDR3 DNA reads TGTGCCAGTAGTATAGAGGAGGGCGAGACCCAGTACTTC.

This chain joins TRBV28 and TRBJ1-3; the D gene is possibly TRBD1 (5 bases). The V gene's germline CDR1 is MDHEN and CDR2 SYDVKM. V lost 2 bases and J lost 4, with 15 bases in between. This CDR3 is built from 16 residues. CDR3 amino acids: CASSLGGVSGGNTIYF. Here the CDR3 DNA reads TGTGCCAGCAGTTTAGGGGGGGTCTCCGGGGGAAACACCATATATTTT.

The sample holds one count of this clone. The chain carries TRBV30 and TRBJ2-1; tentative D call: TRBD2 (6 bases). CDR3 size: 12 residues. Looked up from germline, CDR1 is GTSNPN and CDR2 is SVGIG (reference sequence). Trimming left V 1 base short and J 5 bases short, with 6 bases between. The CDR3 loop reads CAWSGGDNEQFF. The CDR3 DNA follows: TGTGCCTGGAGTGGGGGGGACAATGAGCAGTTCTTC.

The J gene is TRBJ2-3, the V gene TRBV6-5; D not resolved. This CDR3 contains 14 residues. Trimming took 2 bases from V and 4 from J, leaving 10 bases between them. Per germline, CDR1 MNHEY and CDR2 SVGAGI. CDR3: CASSYGDSPDTQYF. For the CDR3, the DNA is TGTGCCAGCAGTTACGGTGACTCCCCAGATACGCAGTATTTT.

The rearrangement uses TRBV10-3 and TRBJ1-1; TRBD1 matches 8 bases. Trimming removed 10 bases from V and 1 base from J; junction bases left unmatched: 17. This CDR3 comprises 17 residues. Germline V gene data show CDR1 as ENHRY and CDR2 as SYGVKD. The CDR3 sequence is CATLGGAGGFGNTEAFF. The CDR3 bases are TGTGCCACCCTGGGGGGGGCAGGGGGCTTCGGGAACACTGAAGCTTTCTTT.

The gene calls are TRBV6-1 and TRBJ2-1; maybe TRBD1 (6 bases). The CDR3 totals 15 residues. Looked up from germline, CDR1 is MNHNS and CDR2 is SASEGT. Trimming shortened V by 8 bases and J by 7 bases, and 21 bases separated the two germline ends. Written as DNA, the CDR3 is TGTGCCAGCGGTTTAGAAAGACAGGTAGGGAATGAGCAGTTCTTC. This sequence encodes CASGLERQVGNEQFF.

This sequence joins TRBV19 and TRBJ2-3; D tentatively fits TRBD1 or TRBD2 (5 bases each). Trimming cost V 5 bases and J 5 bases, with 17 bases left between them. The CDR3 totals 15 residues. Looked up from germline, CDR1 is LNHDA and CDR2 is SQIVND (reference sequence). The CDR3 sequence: CASSLGELWGDTQYF. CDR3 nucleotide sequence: TGTGCCAGTAGTCTAGGGGAGCTGTGGGGAGATACGCAGTATTTT. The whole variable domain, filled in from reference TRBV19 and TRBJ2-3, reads DGGITQSPKYLFRKEGQNVTLSCEQNLNHDAMYWYRQDPGQGLRLIYYSQIVNDFQKGDIAEGYSVSREKKESFPLTVTSAQKNPTAFYLCASSLGELWGDTQYFGPGTRLTVL.

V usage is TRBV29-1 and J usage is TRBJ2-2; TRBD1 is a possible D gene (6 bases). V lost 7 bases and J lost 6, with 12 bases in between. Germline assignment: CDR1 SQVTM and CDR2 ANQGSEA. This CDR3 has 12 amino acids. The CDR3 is CSASNRAGELFF. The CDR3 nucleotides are TGCAGCGCCAGCAACAGGGCCGGGGAGCTGTTTTTT.

CDR3 in amino acids: CAGQYLIAGNTIYF. For the CDR3, the DNA is TGTGCCGGACAATATCTAATTGCTGGAAACACCATATATTTT. The V and J genes are TRBV30 and TRBJ1-3, with D possibly matching TRBD1 (5 bases). Germline CDR1 and CDR2: GTSNPN and SVGIG (reference sequence). This CDR3 is 14 amino acids long. V was trimmed by 8 bases and J by 2 bases, leaving 16 bases between them. The whole variable domain, filled in from reference TRBV30 and TRBJ1-3, reads SQTIHQWPATLVQPVGSPLSLECTVEGTSNPNLYWYRQAAGRGLQLLFYSVGIGQISSEVPQNLSASRPQDRQFILSSKKLLLSDSGFYLCAGQYLIAGNTIYFGEGSWLTVV.

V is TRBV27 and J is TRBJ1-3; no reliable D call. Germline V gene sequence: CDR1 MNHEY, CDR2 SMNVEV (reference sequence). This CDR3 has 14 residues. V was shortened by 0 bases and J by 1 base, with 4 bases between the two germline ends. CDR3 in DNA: TGTGCCAGCAGTTTATCTCCGTCTGGAAACACCATATATTTT. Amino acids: CASSLSPSGNTIYF.

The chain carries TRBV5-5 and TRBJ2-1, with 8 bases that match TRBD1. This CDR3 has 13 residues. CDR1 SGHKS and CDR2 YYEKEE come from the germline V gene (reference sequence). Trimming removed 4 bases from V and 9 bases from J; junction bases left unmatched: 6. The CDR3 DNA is TGTGCCAGCAGCCCCCAGGGGGCGGGTGAGCAGTTCTTC. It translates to CASSPQGAGEQFF.

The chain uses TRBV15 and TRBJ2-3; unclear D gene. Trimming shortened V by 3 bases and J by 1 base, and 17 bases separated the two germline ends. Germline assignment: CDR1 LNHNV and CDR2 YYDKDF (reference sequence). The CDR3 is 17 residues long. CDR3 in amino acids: CATSSSQERFGTDTQYF. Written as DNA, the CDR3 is TGTGCCACCAGCAGTTCTCAGGAACGCTTTGGCACAGATACGCAGTATTTT.

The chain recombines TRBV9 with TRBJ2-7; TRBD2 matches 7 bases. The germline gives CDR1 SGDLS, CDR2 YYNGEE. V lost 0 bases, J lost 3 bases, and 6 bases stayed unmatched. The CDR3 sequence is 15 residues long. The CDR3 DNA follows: TGTGCCAGCAGCGTAGCTGGGGGACTAAGCTACGAGCAGTACTTC. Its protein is CASSVAGGLSYEQYF.

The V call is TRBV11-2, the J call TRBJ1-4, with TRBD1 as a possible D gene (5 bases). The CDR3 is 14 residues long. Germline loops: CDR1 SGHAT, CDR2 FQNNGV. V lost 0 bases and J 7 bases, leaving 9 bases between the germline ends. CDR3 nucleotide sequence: TGTGCCAGCAGCTTAGACAGGGCGACTGAAAAACTGTTTTTT. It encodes CASSLDRATEKLFF.

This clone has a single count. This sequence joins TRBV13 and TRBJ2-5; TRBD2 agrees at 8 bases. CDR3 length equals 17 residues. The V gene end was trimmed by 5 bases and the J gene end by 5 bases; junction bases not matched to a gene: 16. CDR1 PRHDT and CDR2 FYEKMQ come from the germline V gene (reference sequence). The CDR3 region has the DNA TGTGCCAGCAGCACATTAGTAGGCGGGACTAGGTATGAGACCCAGTACTTC. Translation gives CASSTLVGGTRYETQYF.

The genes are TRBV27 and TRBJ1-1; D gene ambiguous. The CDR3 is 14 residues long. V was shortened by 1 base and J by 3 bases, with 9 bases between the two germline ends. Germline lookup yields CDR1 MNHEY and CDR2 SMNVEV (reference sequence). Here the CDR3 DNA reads TGTGCCAGCAGTTTATTTGAGGGCTACACTGAAGCTTTCTTT. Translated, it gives CASSLFEGYTEAFF.

CDR3 protein: CASSLGRGDTGELFF. The CDR3, as DNA: TGCGCCAGCAGCTTGGGCAGGGGGGACACCGGGGAGCTGTTTTTT. This chain joins TRBV5-1 and TRBJ2-2; the D gene is possibly TRBD1 (7 bases). The CDR3 totals 15 residues. Germline CDR1 and CDR2: SGHRS and YFSETQ. V gave up 0 bases and J gave up 3 bases, with 9 bases separating them.

CDR3 protein: CSVVPEYRSTDTQYF. DNA of the CDR3: TGCAGCGTTGTGCCCGAGTACAGGAGCACAGATACGCAGTATTTT. This chain joins TRBV29-1 and TRBJ2-3; weak D call: TRBD1 (5 bases). Trimming pared 4 bases from V and 0 bases from J, leaving 14 bases between. CDR1 and CDR2 (germline): SQVTM, ANQGSEA. CDR3 length equals 15 residues.

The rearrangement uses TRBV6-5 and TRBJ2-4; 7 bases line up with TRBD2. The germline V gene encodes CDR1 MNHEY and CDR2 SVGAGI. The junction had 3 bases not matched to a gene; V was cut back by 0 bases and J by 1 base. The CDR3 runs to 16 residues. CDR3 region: CASSYSGGGAKNIQYF. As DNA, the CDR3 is TGTGCCAGCAGTTACTCGGGCGGGGGTGCCAAAAACATTCAGTACTTC.

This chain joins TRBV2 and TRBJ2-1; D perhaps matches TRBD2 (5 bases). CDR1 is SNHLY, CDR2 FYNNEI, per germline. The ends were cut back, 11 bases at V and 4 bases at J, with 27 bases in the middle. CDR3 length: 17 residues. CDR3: CASTREGFYSPYNEQFF. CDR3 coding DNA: TGTGCCTCTACGAGGGAAGGTTTTTACTCTCCTTACAATGAGCAGTTCTTC.

The CDR3 coding sequence is TGTGCCAGCAGCCAAGAAGGCCTAGCGGGAGGGTGGGGGGAGCTGTTTTTT. It encodes CASSQEGLAGGWGELFF. The genes are TRBV4-2 and TRBJ2-2, with 12 bases lining up with TRBD2. The CDR3 loop spans 17 amino acids. J lost 8 bases, V lost 0 bases, and 7 bases had no gene match. Germline values: CDR1 LGHNA, CDR2 YNFKEQ.

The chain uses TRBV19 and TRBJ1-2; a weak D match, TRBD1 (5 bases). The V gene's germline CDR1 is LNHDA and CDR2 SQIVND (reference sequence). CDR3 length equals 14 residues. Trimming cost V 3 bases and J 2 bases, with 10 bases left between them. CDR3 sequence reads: CASSIGGGNYGYTF. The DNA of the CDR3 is TGTGCCAGTAGTATTGGCGGGGGGAACTATGGCTACACCTTC. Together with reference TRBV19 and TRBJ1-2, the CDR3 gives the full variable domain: DGGITQSPKYLFRKEGQNVTLSCEQNLNHDAMYWYRQDPGQGLRLIYYSQIVNDFQKGDIAEGYSVSREKKESFPLTVTSAQKNPTAFYLCASSIGGGNYGYTFGSGTRLTVV.